Given below is one T cell receptor beta chain in context. The antigen is not known. Some clones are missing from TCRdb's copy, which holds only in-frame ones; the method was immunoSEQ multiplex PCR. The data show 25,000 to 30,000 clones, with roughly 80% seen just once and about 7.2% held by the top ten. This entry comes from a study of a mutant IDH1 vaccine in newly diagnosed glioma. Turning to the study itself: With temozolomide cycles, or 4-6 weeks after radiotherapy alone, vaccination was started. Standard pretreatment was either radiotherapy, temozolomide, or, for most, radiochemotherapy with temozolomide.

The time point denotes: week 5, during vaccination. Doses of 300 ug of mutant IDH1 20-mer peptide were given with topical imiquimod. This CDR3 is 14 amino acids long. V lost 2 bases, J lost 1 base, and 6 bases lay in between. Germline V gene data show CDR1 as SEHNR and CDR2 as FQNEAQ (reference sequence). This chain connects TRBV7-9 to TRBJ1-5; no clear D. The clonotype was recovered from a man aged 40-50 years with glioma. Some clones in this sample may be carry-over from other donors' samples. The sample here was PBMCs, taken from a glioma patient whose treatment included an IDH1 peptide vaccine. The CDR3 spells CASSLKGSNQPQHF. CDR3 sequence (DNA): TGTGCCAGCAGCTTAAAAGGCAGCAATCAGCCCCAGCATTTT.